A selection of T cell receptor beta chains follows, all from one sample in a study of human CD4 T cells and Enterobacteriaceae. Some clones are missing from TCRdb's copy, which holds only in-frame ones; the method was immunoSEQ multiplex PCR. The profile shows about 27,000 clones, more than 80% of them singletons. Source material: memory CD4+ T cells from blood. The receptors were gathered from a human donor in good health. Each CDR3 is given with its conserved first and last residue. A D gene is named only where the DNA matches it firmly. The size of a clone is reported for some rows only, either as once, few or many, or as a class for expanded clones.

CASSLEADKTQYF | TGTGCCAGCAGCTTGGAGGCGGATAAGACCCAGTACTTC | - | TRBV5-8 | - | TRBJ2-5
CASSEQGAPDTQYF | TGTGCCAGCAGTGAACAGGGGGCCCCAGATACGCAGTATTTT | TRBD1 | TRBV2 | - | TRBJ2-3
CASRQGEEYSPLHF | TGTGCCAGCAGGCAGGGAGAGGAGTATTCACCCCTCCACTTT | - | TRBV6-5 | once | TRBJ1-6
CAISESGLRGDTQYF | TGTGCCATCAGTGAGTCCGGGTTAAGAGGGGATACGCAGTATTTT | - | TRBV10-3 | - | TRBJ2-3
CASSSNGAGANVLTF | TGTGCCAGCAGTTCCAATGGGGCTGGGGCCAACGTCCTGACTTTC | - | TRBV28 | - | TRBJ2-6
CASSKGVGAEAFF | TGTGCCAGCAGTAAGGGGGTAGGCGCTGAAGCTTTCTTT | - | TRBV27 | - | TRBJ1-1
CASSLDRRGEKLFF | TGTGCCAGCAGCTTGGACAGGCGGGGAGAAAAACTGTTTTTT | TRBD1 | TRBV13 | - | TRBJ1-4
CASSFLGGSGIDEQFF | TGTGCCAGCAGTTTTCTGGGCGGGAGTGGCATAGATGAGCAGTTCTTC | TRBD2 | TRBV27 | - | TRBJ2-1
CASGRGRINEKLFF | TGTGCCAGCGGCAGAGGGAGGATAAATGAAAAACTGTTTTTT | - | TRBV27 | once | TRBJ1-4
CATAVRVGTEAFF | TGCGCCACCGCTGTTAGGGTGGGCACTGAAGCTTTCTTT | - | TRBV5-1 | - | TRBJ1-1
CASSEVFGETQYF | TGTGCCAGCAGTGAAGTTTTTGGGGAGACCCAGTACTTC | - | TRBV6-1 | - | TRBJ2-5
CASSSTATYEQYF | TGTGCCAGCAGTTCCACCGCCACCTACGAGCAGTACTTC | - | TRBV27 | medium-sized | TRBJ2-7
CASRGRGSAQTEAFF | TGTGCCAGCAGAGGTAGGGGCTCTGCACAGACTGAAGCTTTCTTT | - | TRBV27 | few | TRBJ1-1
CASSNEGLGTQYF | TGCGCCAGCAGCAATGAGGGATTGGGAACCCAGTACTTC | - | TRBV5-1 | - | TRBJ2-5
CSVGTGGYNEQFF | TGCAGCGTAGGGACAGGGGGGTACAATGAGCAGTTCTTC | TRBD1 | TRBV29-1 | - | TRBJ2-1
CASSQGWLGQYF | TGTGCCAGCAGCCAAGGGTGGCTTGGGCAGTACTTC | - | TRBV11-2 | - | TRBJ2-7
CASGTSGGLAGELFF | TGTGCCAGCGGGACTAGCGGGGGGTTGGCCGGGGAGCTGTTTTTT | TRBD2 | TRBV6-6 | - | TRBJ2-2
CASSSTLGMNTEAFF | TGTGCCAGCAGTTCTACTTTAGGGATGAACACTGAAGCTTTCTTT | - | TRBV28 | - | TRBJ1-1
CASSSRLYTIYF | TGTGCCAGCAGTTCCAGGCTCTACACCATATATTTT | - | TRBV2 | - | TRBJ1-3
CASRGVTTVHEQFF | TGTGCCAGCCGAGGGGTGACTACAGTACATGAGCAGTTCTTC | - | TRBV19 | once | TRBJ2-1
CASHDTGGEQYF | TGTGCCAGCCACGATACAGGGGGCGAGCAGTACTTC | TRBD1 | TRBV6-5 | few | TRBJ2-7
CASSLLAGATEAFF | TGTGCCAGCAGTTTATTGGCTGGGGCCACTGAAGCTTTCTTT | - | TRBV27 | - | TRBJ1-1
CAWSLGINYGYTF | TGTGCCTGGAGTCTTGGGATTAACTATGGCTACACCTTC | - | TRBV30 | - | TRBJ1-2
CATSRGRQLRDTQYF | TGTGCCACCAGCAGGGGACGGCAACTTAGGGATACGCAGTATTTT | - | TRBV15 | - | TRBJ2-3
CSAGSVNEQFF | TGCAGTGCTGGCAGCGTGAATGAGCAGTTCTTC | - | TRBV20-1 | few | TRBJ2-1
CAISESPQRWGYF | TGTGCCATCAGTGAGTCACCCCAACGTTGGGGGTATTTT | - | TRBV10-3 | - | TRBJ2-3
CASSQELGREDNEQFF | TGTGCCAGCAGCCAAGAACTCGGCAGGGAAGACAATGAGCAGTTCTTC | - | TRBV4-2 | - | TRBJ2-1
CASSKWSHNEQFF | TGTGCCAGCAGCAAATGGTCTCACAATGAGCAGTTCTTC | - | TRBV21-1 | - | TRBJ2-1
CASSYDGVNYGYTF | TGTGCCAGCTCCTATGACGGCGTGAACTATGGCTACACCTTC | - | TRBV18 | once | TRBJ1-2
CASSSISKPGQGTSTDTQYF | TGTGCCAGCAGCTCCATATCTAAACCGGGACAGGGGACTAGCACAGATACGCAGTATTTT | TRBD1 | TRBV13 | - | TRBJ2-3
CASSFVREGSGANVLTF | TGTGCCAGCAGCTTCGTTAGGGAGGGCTCTGGGGCCAACGTCCTGACTTTC | TRBD2 | TRBV5-6 | - | TRBJ2-6
CASSLRGVTNTEAFF | TGTGCCAGCAGTTTACGTGGGGTTACGAACACTGAAGCTTTCTTT | - | TRBV28 | - | TRBJ1-1
CASSPEGPPYEQYF | TGCGCCAGCAGCCCAGAGGGGCCTCCCTACGAGCAGTACTTC | - | TRBV4-1 | - | TRBJ2-7
CASTPGGSVGPQFF | TGTGCCAGCACTCCAGGGGGTTCGGTAGGTCCTCAGTTCTTC | TRBD1 | TRBV7-2 | - | TRBJ2-1
CASSENGGYGYTF | TGCGCCAGCAGCGAGAACGGTGGCTATGGCTACACCTTC | - | TRBV5-1 | - | TRBJ1-2
CASSPPRSDIQYF | TGTGCCAGCAGCCCCCCCCGCTCCGACATTCAGTACTTC | - | TRBV7-8 | - | TRBJ2-4
CASSLGPGGNTEAFF | TGTGCCAGCAGCTTAGGTCCGGGAGGGAACACTGAAGCTTTCTTT | - | TRBV11-2 | - | TRBJ1-1
CASSETASGSNEQFF | TGTGCCAGCAGTGAAACGGCTAGCGGGAGCAATGAGCAGTTCTTC | TRBD2 | TRBV6-1 | few | TRBJ2-1
CATGTSGGQYQETQYF | TGCGCCACCGGGACTAGCGGGGGCCAGTACCAAGAGACCCAGTACTTC | TRBD2 | TRBV5-1 | few | TRBJ2-5
CASSQTSAGRGEQFF | TGTGCCAGCAGCCAGACTAGCGCTGGAAGAGGTGAGCAGTTCTTC | TRBD2 | TRBV2 | - | TRBJ2-1
CASSLRWSATYNEQFF | TGTGCCAGCAGCTTGCGTTGGTCGGCTACCTACAATGAGCAGTTCTTC | - | TRBV5-6 | - | TRBJ2-1
CAWDKIMGNSPLHF | TGTGCCTGGGATAAAATCATGGGCAATTCACCCCTCCACTTT | - | TRBV30 | - | TRBJ1-6
CASSKNYQGALNTEAFF | TGTGCCAGCAGCAAGAATTATCAGGGGGCCCTGAACACTGAAGCTTTCTTT | TRBD1 | TRBV7-8 | - | TRBJ1-1
CASRSQGQGVGEQYF | TGTGCCAGCAGGTCTCAGGGACAGGGCGTCGGCGAGCAGTACTTC | TRBD1 | TRBV6-5 | - | TRBJ2-7
CATEKRSGVDYEQYF | TGTGCCACCGAGAAGCGCTCAGGGGTAGACTACGAGCAGTACTTC | - | TRBV10-3 | few | TRBJ2-7
CASSLGGPGNTEAFF | TGTGCCAGCAGCCTGGGGGGGCCAGGGAACACTGAAGCTTTCTTT | - | TRBV7-9 | - | TRBJ1-1
CASSVGTGGTDTQYF | TGTGCCAGCAGCGTAGGGACAGGGGGTACAGATACGCAGTATTTT | TRBD1 | TRBV9 | - | TRBJ2-3